The 21 T cell receptor beta chains below were found in one sample sequenced in a study of OX40 agonist ivuxolimab in advanced cancers. Only in-frame clones appear in the TCRdb table, and some are missing; sequencing was by immunoSEQ multiplex PCR. The data show over 65,000 clones, 75% to 90% seen once. The specimen was CD4+ or CD8+ T cells sorted from blood, collected in a trial of the OX40 agonist ivuxolimab. Source of these receptors: an adult with an advanced solid tumor such as melanoma, head and neck, liver or kidney cancer.

The rearrangement joins TRBV10-3 to TRBJ1-2; the match to TRBD1 covers 7 bases. J was trimmed by 4 bases and V by 2 bases; bases with no gene match: 4. CDR1 is ENHRY, CDR2 SYGVKD, per germline. This CDR3 spans 14 amino acids. Written as DNA, the CDR3 is TGTGCCATCAGTGAGGCCGGGACAGTCTATGGCTACACCTTC. Its translation is CAISEAGTVYGYTF.

This chain connects TRBV30 to TRBJ2-3, with TRBD1 as a possible D gene (6 bases). The CDR3 contains 14 residues. Trimming left V 0 bases short and J 5 bases short, with 12 bases between. Germline loops: CDR1 GTSNPN, CDR2 SVGIG (reference sequence). This CDR3 reads CAWSVMGAVDTQYF. In DNA form, the CDR3 reads TGTGCCTGGAGTGTAATGGGGGCAGTAGATACGCAGTATTTT.

The rearrangement links TRBV7-6 to TRBJ2-3; no firm D call. The V end lost 0 bases, the J end lost 5 bases, and 3 bases lay between the germline ends. Germline values: CDR1 SGHVS, CDR2 FNYEAQ. The CDR3 has 12 amino acids. This CDR3 is CASSLAVDTQYF. CDR3 DNA: TGTGCCAGCAGCTTAGCAGTAGATACGCAGTATTTT.

The chain is built from TRBV7-9 and TRBJ2-7; maybe TRBD1 (7 bases). Between the trimmed V and J ends, which lost 5 bases and 3 bases, there was a span of 26 bases. From germline, CDR1 is SEHNR and CDR2 FQNEAQ (reference sequence). This CDR3 has 18 residues. The CDR3 DNA reads as TGTGCCAGCAGCAAATACGGCGGGACAGTTAAAGGGGGCTACGAGCAGTACTTC. It yields the protein CASSKYGGTVKGGYEQYF.

This chain connects TRBV2 to TRBJ2-7, with D tentatively TRBD1 (6 bases). The CDR3 has 14 amino acids. Germline values: CDR1 SNHLY, CDR2 FYNNEI. The ends were cut back, 10 bases at V and 0 bases at J, with 16 bases in the middle. CDR3 in DNA: TGTGCCACCTGGGACACATTCAGCTCCTACGAGCAGTACTTC. It is translated as CATWDTFSSYEQYF.

The chain recombines TRBV19 with TRBJ2-1; 14 bases are a match to TRBD2. The germline V gene has CDR1 LNHDA and CDR2 SQIVND (reference sequence). V dropped 5 bases and J dropped 7; count of bases not matched to a gene: 4. CDR3 length: 15 residues. The CDR3 is CASSVGLAGGNEQFF. CDR3 DNA: TGTGCCAGTAGTGTAGGACTAGCGGGAGGAAATGAGCAGTTCTTC.

The V call is TRBV6-5, the J call TRBJ1-4, with 7 bases that match TRBD1. Germline V gives CDR1 MNHEY, CDR2 SVGAGI. This CDR3 comprises 15 residues. Unmatched junction bases numbered 5, after V lost 6 bases and J lost 1 base. The CDR3 DNA reads as TGTGCCAGCAGACCCAGGGGGAAAACTAATGAAAAACTGTTTTTT. Encoded protein: CASRPRGKTNEKLFF.

This clone came up once. Other DNA sequences within the sample encode an identical CDR3. The rearrangement uses TRBV7-2 and TRBJ2-2, with a weak D call TRBD2 (7 bases). Trimming left V 3 bases short and J 7 bases short, with 27 bases between. The CDR3 has 19 residues. Germline values: CDR1 SGHTA, CDR2 FQGNSA. The CDR3: CASSLHLQVGGLRGGELFF. CDR3 coding DNA: TGTGCCAGCAGCTTGCACCTCCAAGTCGGGGGGCTGAGGGGCGGGGAGCTGTTTTTT.

The chain carries TRBV5-1 and TRBJ2-7; D gene unclear. V was shortened by 2 bases and J by 3 bases, with 15 bases between the two germline ends. CDR1 SGHRS and CDR2 YFSETQ come from the germline V gene. This CDR3 spans 15 amino acids. In DNA, the CDR3 is TGCGCCAGCAGCTTCCCAGACGGTGGCATCTACGAGCAGTACTTC. Amino acids: CASSFPDGGIYEQYF.

The rearrangement joins TRBV30 to TRBJ2-7; no clear D. The germline CDR1 and CDR2 sequences are GTSNPN and SVGIG (reference sequence). Trimming left V 4 bases short and J 4 bases short, with 8 bases between. This CDR3 comprises 11 residues. The CDR3 DNA sequence: TGTGCCTGGAAGGGCGAATACGAGCAGTACTTC. Protein sequence: CAWKGEYEQYF.

The sample holds one count of this clone. The V call is TRBV5-4, the J call TRBJ2-1; 10 positions agree with TRBD1. This CDR3 has 15 residues. Per germline, CDR1 SGHNT and CDR2 YYREEE (reference sequence). V lost 4 bases and J lost 6; bases outside the gene matches: 7. This CDR3 is CASSIRDRGGNEQFF. The DNA for the CDR3 is TGTGCCAGCAGCATCCGGGACAGGGGTGGCAATGAGCAGTTCTTC.

This clone was found once. The CDR3 region has the DNA TGTGCCAGTCAGCGGATCCGCCAGGAGCAGTTCTTC. It is translated as CASQRIRQEQFF. The rearrangement links TRBV28 to TRBJ2-1; D perhaps matches TRBD2 (5 bases). The germline V gene has CDR1 MDHEN and CDR2 SYDVKM. The CDR3 is 12 residues long. V dropped 9 bases and J dropped 10 bases, with 16 bases sitting between them.

V gene TRBV4-1 combines with J gene TRBJ1-5, with 7 bases matching TRBD1. The ends lost 3 bases at V and 3 bases at J; junction bases unmatched: 5. CDR1 MGHRA and CDR2 YSYEKL come from the germline V gene. The CDR3 loop spans 15 amino acids. In nucleotides, the CDR3 is TGCGCCAGCAGCCAGCGTGGGACAGTCAATCAGCCCCAGCATTTT. Protein: CASSQRGTVNQPQHF.

V is TRBV13 and J is TRBJ2-5; possibly TRBD1 for D (5 bases). The germline V gene encodes CDR1 PRHDT and CDR2 FYEKMQ (reference sequence). Trimming left V 3 bases short and J 6 bases short, with 11 bases between. There are 13 residues in the CDR3. CDR3 coding DNA: TGTGCCAGCAGCTTGTCAGGGTTACAGACCCAGTACTTC. It yields the protein CASSLSGLQTQYF.

The CDR3 reads CASSVGQGSSTEAFF. Here the CDR3 DNA reads TGTGCCAGCAGCGTAGGTCAGGGGTCGAGCACTGAAGCTTTCTTT. The chain combines TRBV9 with TRBJ1-1, with a possible D match to TRBD1 (6 bases). Germline-derived CDR1 and CDR2 are SGDLS and YYNGEE. V was trimmed by 0 bases and J by 4 bases, leaving 13 bases between them. The CDR3 is made up of 15 amino acids.

The genes are TRBV9 and TRBJ2-2; D gene uncertain. Deletions cut 0 bases from V and 5 bases from J, with 5 bases between. The germline CDR1 and CDR2 sequences are SGDLS and YYNGEE. This CDR3 region has 13 residues. CDR3: CASSVDGTGELFF. The CDR3 nucleotides read TGTGCCAGCAGCGTAGATGGGACCGGGGAGCTGTTTTTT.

The V and J genes are TRBV28 and TRBJ1-5; D is perhaps TRBD1 (5 bases). CDR3 length: 18 residues. Trimming took off 2 bases at V and 4 bases at J, with 21 bases between the two ends. Germline V gene sequence: CDR1 MDHEN, CDR2 SYDVKM. The CDR3 is CASSLKPPGWSGNQPQHF. The CDR3 DNA follows: TGTGCCAGCAGTTTAAAACCGCCAGGGTGGAGTGGAAATCAGCCCCAGCATTTT.

V is TRBV9 and J is TRBJ2-5; D may be TRBD2 (5 bases). CDR3 size: 16 residues. V lost 0 bases, J lost 5 bases, and 17 bases lay in between. CDR1 and CDR2 (germline): SGDLS, YYNGEE. The CDR3 sequence: CASSVVASAGLETQYF. Here the CDR3 DNA reads TGTGCCAGCAGCGTAGTAGCGTCTGCGGGCTTGGAGACCCAGTACTTC.

This chain uses TRBV9 with TRBJ1-1; TRBD1 aligns across 7 bases. With 6 bases clipped from V and 0 bases from J, the junction kept 8 bases outside the gene matches. The CDR3 extends over 15 amino acids. Germline lookup yields CDR1 SGDLS and CDR2 YYNGEE. The CDR3 region has the DNA TGTGCCAGCACCCCGGGACAGCTCATGAACACTGAAGCTTTCTTT. This translates into CASTPGQLMNTEAFF. The variable domain in full, completed from reference TRBV9 and TRBJ1-1, reads DSGVTQTPKHLITATGQRVTLRCSPRSGDLSVYWYQQSLDQGLQFLIQYYNGEERAKGNILERFSAQQFPDLHSELNLSSLELGDSALYFCASTPGQLMNTEAFFGQGTRLTVV.

This clone showed up just a few times. The CDR3 sequence is CASSPKTGAAAEAFF. CDR3 DNA sequence: TGTGCCAGCTCACCAAAAACAGGGGCCGCGGCTGAAGCTTTCTTT. The V gene is TRBV18, the J gene TRBJ1-1, with 7 bases that match TRBD1. V shed 2 bases and J 6 bases; nucleotides not matched to a gene: 9. CDR1 KGHSH and CDR2 LQKENI come from the germline V gene. CDR3 length equals 15 residues.

The chain uses TRBV6-5 and TRBJ1-4; 7 bases are shared with TRBD1. CDR3 length: 15 amino acids. The V segment lost 2 bases and the J segment 6 bases; nucleotides outside the gene matches: 6. CDR1 and CDR2 (germline): MNHEY, SVGAGI. The CDR3 nucleotides are TGTGCCAGCAGTTACAGGGGGCCGGGTGATGAAAAACTGTTTTTT. Translation gives CASSYRGPGDEKLFF.